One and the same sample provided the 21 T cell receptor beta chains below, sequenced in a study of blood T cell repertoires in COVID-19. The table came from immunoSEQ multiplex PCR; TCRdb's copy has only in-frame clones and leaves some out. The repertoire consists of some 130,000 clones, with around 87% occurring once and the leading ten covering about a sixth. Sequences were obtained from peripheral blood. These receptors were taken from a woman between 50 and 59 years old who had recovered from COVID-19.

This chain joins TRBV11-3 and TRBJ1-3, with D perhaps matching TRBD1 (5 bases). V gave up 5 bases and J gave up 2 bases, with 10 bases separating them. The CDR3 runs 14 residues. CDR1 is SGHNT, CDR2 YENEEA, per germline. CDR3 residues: CASSRGTTGNTIYF. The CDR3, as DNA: TGTGCCAGCAGCCGCGGGACGACTGGAAACACCATATATTTT.

The CDR3 protein is CASSLAGGWETQYF. The CDR3 bases are TGTGCCAGCAGCTTAGCAGGGGGCTGGGAGACCCAGTACTTC. The gene calls are TRBV7-2 and TRBJ2-5; 7 bases map to TRBD1. Germline V gene lookup returns CDR1 SGHTA and CDR2 FQGNSA. Trimming took 0 bases from V and 5 from J; bases not matched to a gene: 3. This CDR3 has 14 amino acids.

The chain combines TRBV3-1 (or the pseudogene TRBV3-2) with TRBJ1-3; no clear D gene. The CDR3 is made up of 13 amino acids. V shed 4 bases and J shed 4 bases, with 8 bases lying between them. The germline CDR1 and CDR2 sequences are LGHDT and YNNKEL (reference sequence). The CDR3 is CASSPGLGNTIYF. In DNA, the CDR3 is TGTGCCAGCAGCCCCGGACTGGGAAACACCATATATTTT.

For the CDR3, the DNA is TGTGCCAGCAGTCCAGGACAGGGTTTTACCGGGGAGCTGTTTTTT. The encoded protein is CASSPGQGFTGELFF. The chain couples TRBV7-7 to TRBJ2-2; 8 bases are shared with TRBD1. The V and J ends lost 6 bases and 5 bases, in that order; junction bases with no gene match: 8. The CDR3 has 15 residues. Germline V gives CDR1 SSHAT, CDR2 FNYEAQ (reference sequence).

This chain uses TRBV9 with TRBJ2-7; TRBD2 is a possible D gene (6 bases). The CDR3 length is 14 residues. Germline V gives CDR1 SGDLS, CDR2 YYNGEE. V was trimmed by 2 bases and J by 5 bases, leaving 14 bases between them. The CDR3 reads CASSVYGSKDEQYF. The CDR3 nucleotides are TGTGCCAGCAGCGTTTACGGGAGTAAAGACGAGCAGTACTTC.

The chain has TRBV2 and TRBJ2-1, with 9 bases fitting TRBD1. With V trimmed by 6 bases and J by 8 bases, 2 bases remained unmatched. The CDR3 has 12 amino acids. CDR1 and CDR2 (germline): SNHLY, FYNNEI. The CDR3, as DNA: TGTGCCAGCAGAAGACAGGGGGATGAGCAGTTCTTC. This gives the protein CASRRQGDEQFF.

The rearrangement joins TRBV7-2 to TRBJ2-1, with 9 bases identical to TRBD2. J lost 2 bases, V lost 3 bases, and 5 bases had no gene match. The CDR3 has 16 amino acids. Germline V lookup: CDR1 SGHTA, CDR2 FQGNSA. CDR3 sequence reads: CASSFASGVTYNEQFF. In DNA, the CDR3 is TGTGCCAGCAGCTTCGCTAGCGGGGTAACCTACAATGAGCAGTTCTTC.

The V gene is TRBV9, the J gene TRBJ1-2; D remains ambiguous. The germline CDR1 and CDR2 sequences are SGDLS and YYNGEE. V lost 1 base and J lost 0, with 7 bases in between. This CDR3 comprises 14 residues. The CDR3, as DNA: TGTGCCAGCAGCGTATCAACAGCTAACTATGGCTACACCTTC. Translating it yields CASSVSTANYGYTF.

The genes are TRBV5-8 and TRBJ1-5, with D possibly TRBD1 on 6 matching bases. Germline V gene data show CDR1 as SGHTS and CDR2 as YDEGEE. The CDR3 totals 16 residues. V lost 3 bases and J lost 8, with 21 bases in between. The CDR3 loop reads CASSSGAGARGKPQHF. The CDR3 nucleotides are TGTGCCAGCAGCTCCGGGGCGGGGGCGCGGGGAAAGCCCCAGCATTTT.

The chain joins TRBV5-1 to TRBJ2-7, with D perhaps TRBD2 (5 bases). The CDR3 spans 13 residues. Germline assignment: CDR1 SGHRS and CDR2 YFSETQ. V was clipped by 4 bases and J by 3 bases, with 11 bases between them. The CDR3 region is CASSGDGSYEQYF. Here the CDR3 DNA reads TGCGCCAGCAGCGGTGATGGGAGCTACGAGCAGTACTTC.

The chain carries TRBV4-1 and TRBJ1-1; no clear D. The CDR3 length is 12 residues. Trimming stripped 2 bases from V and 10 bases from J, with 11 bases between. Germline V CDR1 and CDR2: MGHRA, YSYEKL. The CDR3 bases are TGCGCCAGCAGCCAACTCGGGATGGGAGCTTTCTTT. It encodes CASSQLGMGAFF.

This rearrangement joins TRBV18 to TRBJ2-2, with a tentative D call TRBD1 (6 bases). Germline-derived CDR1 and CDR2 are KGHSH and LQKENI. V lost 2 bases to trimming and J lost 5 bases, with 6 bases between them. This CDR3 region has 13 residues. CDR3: CASSPGQTGELFF. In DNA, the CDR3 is TGTGCCAGCTCACCAGGACAGACCGGGGAGCTGTTTTTT.

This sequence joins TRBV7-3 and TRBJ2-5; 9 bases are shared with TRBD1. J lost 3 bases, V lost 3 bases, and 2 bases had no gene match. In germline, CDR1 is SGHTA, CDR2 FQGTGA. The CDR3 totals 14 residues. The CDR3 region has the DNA TGTGCCAGCAGCTTGACAGGGGGGGAAGAGACCCAGTACTTC. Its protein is CASSLTGGEETQYF.

The CDR3 coding sequence is TGTGCCAGCATAAAGACAGGGGGATACACCGGGGAGCTGTTTTTT. As protein: CASIKTGGYTGELFF. The chain employs TRBV21-1 and TRBJ2-2; the table gives TRBD1 as D, unverified against the DNA. TRBV21-1 is a recognized pseudogene. This CDR3 has 15 amino acids.

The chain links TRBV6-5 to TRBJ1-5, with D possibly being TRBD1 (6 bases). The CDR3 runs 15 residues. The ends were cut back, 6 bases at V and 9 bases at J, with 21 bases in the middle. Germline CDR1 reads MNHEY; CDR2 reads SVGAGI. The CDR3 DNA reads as TGTGCCAGCAGCCGAGGGGGGGCCCTCACGGGGCCCCAGCATTTT. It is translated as CASSRGGALTGPQHF.

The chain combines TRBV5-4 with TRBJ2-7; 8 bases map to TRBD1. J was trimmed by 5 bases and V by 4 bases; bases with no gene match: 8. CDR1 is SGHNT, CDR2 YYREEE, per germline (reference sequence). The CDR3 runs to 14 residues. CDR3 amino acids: CASSTWDRWHEQYF. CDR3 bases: TGTGCCAGCAGCACTTGGGACAGGTGGCACGAGCAGTACTTC.

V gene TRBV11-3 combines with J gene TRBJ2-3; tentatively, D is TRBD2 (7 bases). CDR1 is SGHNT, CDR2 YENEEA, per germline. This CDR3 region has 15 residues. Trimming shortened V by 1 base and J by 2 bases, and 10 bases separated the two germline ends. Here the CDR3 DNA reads TGTGCCAGCAGCTTAGTGGGGGGGCTCACAGATACGCAGTATTTT. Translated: CASSLVGGLTDTQYF.

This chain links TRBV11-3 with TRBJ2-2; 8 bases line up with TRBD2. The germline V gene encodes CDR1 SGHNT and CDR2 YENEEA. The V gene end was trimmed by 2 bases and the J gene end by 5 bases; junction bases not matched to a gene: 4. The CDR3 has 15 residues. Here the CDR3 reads CASSLNGGVTGELFF. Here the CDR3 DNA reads TGTGCCAGCAGCTTAAACGGGGGGGTAACCGGGGAGCTGTTTTTT.

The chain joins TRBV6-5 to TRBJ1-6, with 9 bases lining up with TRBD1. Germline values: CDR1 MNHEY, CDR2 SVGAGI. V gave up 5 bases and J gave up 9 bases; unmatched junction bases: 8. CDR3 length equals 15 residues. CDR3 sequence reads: CASSTSGQGFSPLHF. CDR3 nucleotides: TGTGCCAGCAGTACATCGGGACAGGGTTTTTCACCCCTCCACTTT.

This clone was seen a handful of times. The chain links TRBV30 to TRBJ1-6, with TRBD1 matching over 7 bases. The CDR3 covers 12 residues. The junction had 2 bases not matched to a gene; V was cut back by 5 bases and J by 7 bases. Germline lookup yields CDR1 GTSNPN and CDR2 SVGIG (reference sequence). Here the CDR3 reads CAWDRVNSPLHF. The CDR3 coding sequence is TGTGCCTGGGACAGGGTCAATTCACCCCTCCACTTT.

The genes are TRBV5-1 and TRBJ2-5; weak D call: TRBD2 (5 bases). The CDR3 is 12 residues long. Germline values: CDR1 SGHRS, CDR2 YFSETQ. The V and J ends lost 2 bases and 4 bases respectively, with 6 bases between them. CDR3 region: CASSFAGETQYF. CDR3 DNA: TGCGCCAGCAGCTTCGCGGGAGAGACCCAGTACTTC.